The T cell receptor (beta chain) under discussion was sequenced for a study of blood T cell repertoires in COVID-19 (dated by TCRdb to 2020 to 2022). Context from the whole study: Collaborator samples came from the United States, Italy and Spain and covered acute and convalescent phases of COVID-19. The repertoires were released in a freely available public database intended as a resource for research on the immune response to SARS-CoV-2. The sample metadata nearly always contained a de-identified subject ID, COVID-19 status, age in years and sex. The dataset comprised deeply sampled blood TCRbeta repertoires from subjects exposed to, actively infected with, or recovered from COVID-19. Where available, HLA class I and class II types were taken from metadata supplied by the sample provider and were not determined by assay-based typing. The samples were drawn from the first 160 participants of the ongoing ImmuneRACE study and from 950 to 1,500 subjects provided by 6 global collaborators. The material from the prospective study consisted of cDNA or gDNA derived from T cells, B-cell-depleted T cells, or PBMCs. Broader findings and caveats from the paper: Clinical and demographic metadata were provided uncurated, with the amount varying by source and participant.

Counted from cysteine to phenylalanine, this CDR3 has 17 amino acids. Only the CDR3 DNA is retained, 51 bases long and in frame from the first base. The junction carries 19 bases between V and J, which are trimmed by 1 base and 9 bases respectively. The germline V gene sets CDR1 to MGHRA and CDR2 to YSYEKL. At one collaborating source in Seattle, patients were enrolled during active infection and were followed longitudinally through the course of disease. The collaborating institutions used their own protocols to collect whole blood in K2EDTA tubes. For TCRbeta analysis, collaborators shipped samples as frozen whole blood, isolated PBMCs, or DNA extracted from either of those sample types. TCRbeta CDR3 regions were amplified from genomic DNA by means of the immunoSEQ Assay, a bias-controlled multiplex PCR. The paper's data handling went like this. Nucleated cell counts per sample were estimated from amplification of reference gene primers within the assay. To quantify the absolute abundance of each unique TCRbeta CDR3 rearrangement, sequence reads were collapsed and filtered. For each sample, productive Simpson clonality was calculated by taking the square root of Simpson's diversity index across productive rearrangements. What TCRdb holds here is the immuneACCESS table cut down to in-frame rearrangements. Part of the clones is not present; checked against another copy, under half of the missing clones reflect an unresolved V gene, and the others are unexplained. V and J calls and clone size come straight from that table; D and trimming were deduced from the DNA. The table for this sample lists more than 300,000 clones; roughly 88% of them were counted only once. 1.5% to 2% of the sample rests with the top ten.

Comments on this clone: The specificity of this receptor is unknown. No much larger clone is present one base from it, and per-base qualities are unavailable.

Material: peripheral blood. The clonotype was recovered from a woman aged 25-40 years with COVID-19, enrolled during active disease. This receptor chain uses TRBV4-1 and TRBJ1-6; the D gene is unclear. The DNA reads as follows: TGCGCCAGCAGCCAAGGGCGGGGAGGGAGATTGAGTTCACCCCTCCACTTT. This sequence encodes CASSQGRGGRLSSPLHF.